This TCR beta chain is drawn from a study of beta chain features in type 1 diabetes. Study results and caveats: In all four CD4+ subsets, TCRB CDR3 length was significantly, moderately reduced in type 1 diabetes.

The CDR3 loop spans 14 amino acids. The germline V and J ends were trimmed by 1 base and 3 bases, with 10 bases remaining between them. Germline CDR1 is LGHNA and CDR2 is YNFKEQ. Expressed TCRB transcripts were sequenced because the entire RNA isolate underwent reverse transcription. TCRdb's table, derived via immunoSEQ multiplex PCR, lists solely in-frame clones and lacks some. The table has 150,000 to 190,000 clones, around a tenth seen once; the top ten hold more than 0.45%. This clone was counted between two and nine times. Its specificity is unknown. The receptor was derived from a young man with type 1 diabetes. Sequenced input: central memory CD4+ T cells from blood. The chain recombines TRBV4-2 with TRBJ2-7; perhaps TRBD2 as D (6 bases). CDR3 loop: CASSQGVGLYEQYF. The CDR3 DNA follows: TGTGCCAGCAGCCAAGGGGTGGGACTCTACGAGCAGTACTTC.